These 13 T cell receptor beta chains were all obtained from the same sample, sequenced in a study of beta chain features in type 1 diabetes. Their recognized antigens are unknown. Since all of the isolated RNA was reverse transcribed, expressed TCRB transcripts were what got sequenced. Using immunoSEQ multiplex PCR, the repertoire was profiled, and TCRdb retains in-frame clones only, with some absent. The table includes approximately 260,000 clones, about a fifth detected once. Whole-study findings and limits: All four CD4+ subsets from Type 1 diabetes patients carried moderately but significantly shorter TCRB CDR3s.

The source material was naive CD4+ T cells from blood. The origin of the receptors is a woman in her forties with type 1 diabetes.

This clone has more than one count but fewer than ten. The V and J genes are TRBV5-1 and TRBJ2-1; D may be TRBD2 (6 bases). Germline loops: CDR1 SGHRS, CDR2 YFSETQ. CDR3 size: 15 residues. Trimming pared 4 bases from V and 0 bases from J, leaving 11 bases between. CDR3 protein: CASSPGTHSYNEQFF. Here the CDR3 DNA reads TGCGCCAGCAGCCCCGGGACTCACTCCTACAATGAGCAGTTCTTC.

V and J are TRBV7-9 and TRBJ1-1; the D gene is possibly TRBD1 (6 bases). From germline, CDR1 is SEHNR and CDR2 FQNEAQ (reference sequence). Trimming pared 4 bases from V and 5 bases from J, leaving 14 bases between. There are 14 residues in the CDR3. As DNA, the CDR3 is TGTGCCAGCAGCTATTCAGGGGCGAGGACTGAAGCTTTCTTT. It translates to CASSYSGARTEAFF.

V gene TRBV9 combines with J gene TRBJ2-1; D may be TRBD1 (8 bases). Trimming removed 2 bases at V and 10 bases at J, with 13 bases between. The CDR3 totals 13 residues. CDR1 SGDLS and CDR2 YYNGEE come from the germline V gene. CDR3 in DNA: TGTGCCAGCAGCGTCACAGGGGGAGGGGAGCAGTTCTTC. This codes for CASSVTGGGEQFF.

The DNA for the CDR3 is TGTGCCAGCAGCTCGACAGGGGATCACAATGAGCAGTTCTTC. Protein product: CASSSTGDHNEQFF. This rearrangement joins TRBV7-3 to TRBJ2-1, with 8 bases that match TRBD1. V lost 4 bases to trimming and J lost 5 bases; unmatched junction nucleotides: 4. Germline values: CDR1 SGHTA, CDR2 FQGTGA. The CDR3 runs 14 residues.

This clone was seen only a few times. The J gene is TRBJ2-2, the V gene TRBV4-3; 10 bases align to TRBD2. The germline V gene has CDR1 LGHNA and CDR2 YSLEER. Unmatched junction bases numbered 4, after V lost 4 bases and J lost 2 bases. There are 16 residues in the CDR3. The CDR3 loop reads CASSRELAGNTGELFF. In DNA form, the CDR3 reads TGCGCCAGCAGCCGGGAACTAGCGGGAAACACCGGGGAGCTGTTTTTT.

In this sample, this clone turned up a few times. V usage is TRBV29-1 and J usage is TRBJ2-5; the match to TRBD1 covers 8 bases. Trimming took 3 bases from V and 4 from J; bases not matched to a gene: 10. Germline CDR1 is SQVTM and CDR2 is ANQGSEA. The CDR3 length is 15 residues. CDR3 in DNA: TGCAGCGTTGACCCCGGCAGGGGGCTATTAGAGACCCAGTACTTC. Translation: CSVDPGRGLLETQYF. Looking up the rest from reference TRBV29-1 and TRBJ2-5 gives the full variable domain: SAVISQKPSRDICQRGTSLTIQCQVDSQVTMMFWYRQQPGQSLTLIATANQGSEATYESGFVIDKFPISRPNLTFSTLTVSNMSPEDSSIYLCSVDPGRGLLETQYFGPGTRLLVL.

Here the CDR3 reads CASSKRQGGQETQYF. CDR3 DNA sequence: TGTGCCAGCAGTAAACGACAGGGAGGACAAGAGACCCAGTACTTC. The rearrangement links TRBV28 to TRBJ2-5, with D tentatively TRBD1 (7 bases). Per germline, CDR1 MDHEN and CDR2 SYDVKM. The CDR3 spans 15 residues. The ends were cut back, 5 bases at V and 2 bases at J, with 15 bases in the middle.

This clone occurred a few times. The chain employs TRBV18 and TRBJ1-1; D is unresolved. Trimming left V 3 bases short and J 4 bases short, with 12 bases between. The germline V gene encodes CDR1 KGHSH and CDR2 LQKENI. This CDR3 is 14 amino acids long. The CDR3 loop is CASSPRRDGTEAFF. The DNA for the CDR3 is TGTGCCAGCTCACCCCGGAGAGATGGCACTGAAGCTTTCTTT.

This clone turned up a few times. V and J are TRBV30 and TRBJ1-1, with TRBD1 matching over 9 bases. The CDR3 is 14 amino acids. Germline V CDR1 and CDR2: GTSNPN, SVGIG (reference sequence). After removal of 2 bases from V and 3 bases from J, the junction contained 4 bases not matched to a gene. In nucleotides, the CDR3 is TGTGCCTGGAGTACAGGGGGCTGGGACACTGAAGCTTTCTTT. It codes for CAWSTGGWDTEAFF. Complete variable domain (other parts from reference TRBV30 and TRBJ1-1): SQTIHQWPATLVQPVGSPLSLECTVEGTSNPNLYWYRQAAGRGLQLLFYSVGIGQISSEVPQNLSASRPQDRQFILSSKKLLLSDSGFYLCAWSTGGWDTEAFFGQGTRLTVV.

This chain links TRBV10-3 with TRBJ1-4, with D tentatively TRBD1 (6 bases). V was shortened by 3 bases and J by 4 bases, with 9 bases between the two germline ends. There are 14 residues in the CDR3. Per germline, CDR1 ENHRY and CDR2 SYGVKD. CDR3 loop: CAISDGQLNEKLFF. The CDR3, as DNA: TGTGCCATCAGTGATGGACAGCTTAATGAAAAACTGTTTTTT.

The chain links TRBV4-2 to TRBJ1-4; the D gene is possibly TRBD1 (6 bases). Per germline, CDR1 LGHNA and CDR2 YNFKEQ. Trimming took 8 bases from V and 11 from J, leaving 15 bases between them. This CDR3 spans 12 amino acids. This CDR3 is CASQSDRTKLFF. The DNA of the CDR3 is TGTGCCAGCCAAAGCGACAGGACGAAACTGTTTTTT.

This clone was detected only once. This chain connects TRBV19 to TRBJ2-7; D ambiguous. The CDR3 contains 15 residues. Deletions cut 6 bases from V and 0 bases from J, with 15 bases between. From germline, CDR1 is LNHDA and CDR2 SQIVND (reference sequence). CDR3 residues: CASSPLAESSYEQYF. The CDR3 DNA reads as TGTGCCAGTAGCCCTCTGGCAGAAAGCTCCTACGAGCAGTACTTC.

V and J are TRBV6-5 and TRBJ2-3; TRBD2 aligns across 8 bases. The CDR3 is 16 amino acids. Trimming at V came to 0 bases and at J to 6 bases, leaving 8 bases not matched to a gene. Germline V CDR1 and CDR2: MNHEY, SVGAGI. In DNA form, the CDR3 reads TGTGCCAGCAGTTACTCGTTCCCGGGAGGGAGGGATACGCAGTATTTT. It codes for CASSYSFPGGRDTQYF.